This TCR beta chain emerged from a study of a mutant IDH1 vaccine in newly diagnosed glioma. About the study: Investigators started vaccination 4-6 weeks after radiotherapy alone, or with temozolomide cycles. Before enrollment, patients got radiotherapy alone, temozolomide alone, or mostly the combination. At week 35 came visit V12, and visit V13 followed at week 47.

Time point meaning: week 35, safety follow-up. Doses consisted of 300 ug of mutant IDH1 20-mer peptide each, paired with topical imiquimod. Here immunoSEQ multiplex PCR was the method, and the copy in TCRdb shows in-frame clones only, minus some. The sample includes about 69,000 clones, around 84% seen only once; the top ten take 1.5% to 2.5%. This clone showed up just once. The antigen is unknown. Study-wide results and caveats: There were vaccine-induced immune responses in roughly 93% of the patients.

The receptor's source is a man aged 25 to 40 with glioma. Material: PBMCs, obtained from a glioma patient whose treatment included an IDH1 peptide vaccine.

CDR3 nucleotides: TGTGCCAGCGCCAAAGGGGCAGGGCGGGACGAAGACGAGCAGTACTTC. It codes for CASAKGAGRDEDEQYF. V gene TRBV5-5 combines with J gene TRBJ2-7; D is perhaps TRBD2 (6 bases). The CDR3 consists of 16 residues. Germline V lookup: CDR1 SGHKS, CDR2 YYEKEE (reference sequence). V lost 7 bases and J 5 bases, leaving 25 bases between the germline ends.